This T cell receptor (beta chain) comes out of a study of T-cell memory formation after mild COVID-19 listed by TCRdb under 2021. With respect to the entire study: Most TCR sequence clusters were specific to one of the two donors. Longitudinal TCRalpha and TCRbeta repertoire sequencing tracked T-cell clones expanding and contracting after mild COVID-19 in two donors. Two young, previously healthy adult volunteers, one female and one male, were included in the cohort.

Sequencing used an Illumina NovaSeq 6000. cDNA libraries for TCRalpha and TCRbeta were prepared by 5'RACE using constant-segment primers, with sample barcodes and unique molecular identifiers added. RNA was extracted from every sample with Trizol reagent. The libraries were amplified in two PCR steps, and the second step added a second sample barcode and Illumina TruSeq adapters. Libraries were sequenced on an Illumina NovaSeq with 2 x 150 bp paired-end reads. On the study's bioinformatics: With migec v1.2.7, reads were demultiplexed and then collapsed into UMI-guided consensus sequences. Using mixcr v2.1.11, UMI consensuses were aligned to TRA and TRB V and J templates and then assembled into clonotypes. A clonotype was counted as expanded or contracted only when both edgeR and NoisET called the clonotype significant, with the noise models trained on biological replicates. edgeR calls used a false discovery rate-adjusted p below 0.01 and a log2 fold-change threshold of 1. As an exploratory analysis of dynamics, PCA with hierarchical clustering was applied to max-normalized trajectories of the 1000 most abundant clonotypes. Each responding clone was given a CD4 or CD8 phenotype based on the CD4+ and CD8+ repertoires, which had been sequenced separately. TCRdb reprocessed the public reads (quality trimming at Q25 with fastp, clone calling with MiXCR) and kept in-frame beta chains. Rows are combined by CDR3 protein, so each entry shows the most common genes and DNA. In this record, the V and J calls reflect TCRdb's handling and not the investigators' own analysis. In this sample the table shows roughly 370,000 distinct CDR3 sequences, about 17% of which occur a single time. About 22% of the sample is taken by the ten largest.

V sheds 8 bases and J sheds 3 bases, leaving 5 bases between their ends. From the cysteine up to the phenylalanine, the CDR3 has a length of 12 residues. This entry keeps only the CDR3 DNA: 36 bases, framed from base 1. According to the germline V gene (reference sequence), CDR1 reads SEHNR and CDR2 reads FQNEAQ. Points the paper makes about the study in general: Only two mild cases were covered by the study, and larger cohorts that include severe cases with pre-infection samples were considered necessary. Some responding clones were detected in pre-infection memory, suggesting pre-existing cross-reactive memory T cells joined the SARS-CoV-2 response. Contracting CD4+ clones were located mainly in the CM and EM memory subsets, whereas CD8+ clones were found to be enriched in EMRA. Clones that contracted from day 15 to 85 showed balanced CD4/CD8 phenotypes, whereas a second wave of clones that expanded from day 15 to 37 leaned towards CD4+. SARS-CoV-2 specificity of the second-wave clones peaking on day 37 was not confirmed.

PBMCs were isolated by Ficoll-Paque density gradient centrifugation. For this clonotype: No antigen is known for it. No quality values exist for individual bases; no much larger clone is one base distant.

Sequences were obtained from PBMCs or a T cell subset sorted from them (not recorded which). The clonotype was recovered from a man between 18 and 29 years old who had mild COVID-19 (a few samples of this study predate the infection). The sample titles of this study are shuffled in the database, so cell type and time point are left out; the donor was told from shared clones. The V and J segments used are TRBV7-9 and TRBJ1-6, with no D gene named confidently. The sequenced DNA is TGTGCCAGCGAGGGCTATAATTCACCCCTCCACTTT. Its protein reads: CASEGYNSPLHF.